This T cell receptor beta chain was identified during a study of cytomegalovirus exposure and HLA in healthy donors (dated by TCRdb to the late 2010s). For the study in its entirety: An earlier analysis of around 600 of the donors reported more than 250 Gb of sequence data and about 100 million unique TCR beta sequences from some 180 million T cells. A later analysis re-analyzed previously published TCR beta repertoires from 500 to 700 donors and added high-resolution HLA genotyping to study TCR occurrence patterns. The study combined high-throughput TCR immunosequencing, statistical association of individual TCRs with disease status, and machine learning to predict cytomegalovirus infection status. Along with the approximately 700-subject first cohort, a separate validation cohort of over 90 different subjects was used. The number of donors typed differed by locus, with about 629-640 for A, B, C, DRB1 and DQB1, roughly 520 for DQA1, 600 to 610 for DPA1, and around 450 for DPB1. Among the approximately 420 genotyped donors, about 85% belonged to the genetic ancestry cluster associated with self-reported Caucasian donors. Roughly 5 DR-DQ haplotypes were handled as single units for association and clustering, since linkage in the cohort was strong. Donor age, sex, ethnicity and CMV serostatus were collected together with the repertoire data. Every repertoire in the discovery cohort had been generated on one and the same sequencing platform. The study used immunosequencing to profile the T cell repertoires of 666 subjects and linked those repertoires to cytomegalovirus serostatus. The study aimed to test whether cataloging public T cell receptors could reveal signatures of past pathogen exposure. The later analysis used no new phenotypic data to find candidate immune exposures, relying instead on TCR beta sequences and their occurrence across donors. An earlier analysis of approximately 630 of the donors applied high-throughput TCR beta sequencing to assess whether each TCR beta V gene segment acted as functional or pseudogenic. Approximately 310 gigabases of sequencing data and approximately 80 million unique TCR sequences were included in an early release covering 550 to 800 HLA-typed donors. Among around 400 genotyped donors of the cohort, an average of about 240,000 unique TCR beta nucleotide sequences was sequenced per donor, of which roughly 17% were non-productive. HLA typing included class I and class II loci at four-digit resolution. Genome-wide SNP genotypes for about 65% of the roughly 700 donors were used in a later genetic analysis, which treated that subset as a discovery cohort. The investigation overall reported the following: Most TCR sequences were observed very rarely across donors, whereas some public TCRs were present in many individuals. In an earlier analysis of some 550 of the donors, most TCR beta V segments were observed in productive rearrangements about 87% or about 30% of the time, broadly matching IMGT annotations. In both the original and validation cohorts, the classifier was reported to diagnose cytomegalovirus status with high specificity and sensitivity. An association between a missense DCLRE1C variant and V-gene and J-gene trimming of TCR beta chains was found in a later genetic analysis and replicated in an independent cohort. Some IMGT-functional V segments, including TRBV6-2 and TRBV6-3, could not be distinguished by the 87-base-pair reads and were therefore excluded. In a later analysis, most CMV-associated TCR beta chains were found to appear HLA-restricted, with HLA associations seemingly driven largely by CMV exposure. In a later analysis, the rate of TCR association differed among HLA loci, with DRB1 alleles having the most associated TCRs and HLA-C alleles having the fewest. When HLA alleles, especially DR and DQ, strongly co-occurred, attributing TCR associations to individual alleles was difficult. According to a later genetic analysis, donors in an Asian-associated ancestry cluster had fewer N-insertions in productive TCRs than the approximately 700-donor mean. This cohort had only TCR beta chains sequenced, and the lack of alpha or paired-chain data limited which features could be detected. In a later analysis, several top co-occurrence clusters were reported to appear linked to parvovirus B19, influenza, CMV and Epstein-Barr virus. A further reported finding was that TCR beta sequences accurately predicted the HLA-A and HLA-B alleles for most subjects in the first cohort. The sequencing pipeline was judged likely to have produced a cluster of highly shared sequence variants as a technical artifact. The authors suggested that the approach could potentially be extended to other disease states and immunological phenotypes. Correlated functional status among segregating V segments might reflect linkage disequilibrium, but an unknown experimental factor could not be ruled out. Roughly 17 rarely observed V segments, including chromosome 9 orphons, were excluded from the earlier analysis of about 500 of the donors because counts were too low. In a later analysis, HLA-associated TCR beta chains were found to be more clonally expanded and to have lower generation probabilities than equally common non-associated chains. Presence/absence analyses assumed roughly uniform sequencing depth across donors, an assumption that may not hold. In vitro tests confirmed that a few of the cytomegalovirus-associated TCR beta chains recognize cytomegalovirus antigens. A total of roughly 160 TCR beta chains were listed by the study as associated with cytomegalovirus. Specific HLA alleles were associated with 18,000 or so TCR beta sequences at a false discovery rate of 0.05 in a later analysis. Because some donors lacked HLA typing at each locus, the association tests relied only on the typed subset. Immune exposure information for the cohort was limited to CMV serostatus.

The protocol used for the library was the immunoSEQ multiplex PCR assay. A mixture of 60 forward primers for TCR Vbeta segments and 13 reverse primers for TCR Jbeta segments was used in the multiplex PCR. Amplification of the CDR3 region of rearranged TCR beta genes was performed with a multiplex PCR assay on genomic DNA. Amplified TCR beta libraries were sequenced as 87-base-pair reads on the Illumina HiSeq System. The published analysis was carried out like this. Across the 670 or so repertoires, a later analysis counted roughly 84 million unique TCR beta chains, some 11 million of which were shared by at least two donors. A nearest-neighbor algorithm error-corrected the raw reads and collapsed the reads into unique sequences, merging closely related sequences to remove PCR and sequencing errors. V, D and J gene segments were assigned by aligning CDR3 sequences to IMGT reference sequences. For a sequence to be retained, at least a six-nucleotide match to both a V gene segment and a J gene segment was required. Rearrangements were called productive when the CDR3 lacked stop codons and stayed in frame with V and J; all others were non-productive. Following IMGT convention, CDR3 was defined as the stretch from the second conserved V-encoded cysteine up to the conserved J-encoded phenylalanine. The earlier analysis of some 600 of the donors excluded sequences that lacked an unambiguous match to a single V gene segment. An earlier analysis of a few hundred of the donors classified V segments as functional when productive rearrangements were above 56.7% and as segregating when the standard deviation between donors was above 5%. A statistical classification framework was built for diagnosing cytomegalovirus status from the catalog of TCR beta chain sequences. V and J gene assignment, in a later analysis, came from comparing TCR nucleotide sequences with IMGT/GENE-DB human TR gene sequences. Using the TCRdist pipeline, a later analysis assigned CDR3 sequences along with most-parsimonious VDJ recombination scenarios. In a later analysis, every TCR beta chain was defined by the combination of its CDR3 amino acid sequence and its V-gene family, and reads without a unique V-gene family were dropped. As a way to deal with suspected cross-contamination and a sequencing artifact, a later analysis dropped more than 500 nucleotide sequences that were highly shared and had low generation probability. A later analysis calculated a clonal expansion index for each public chain from normalized within-repertoire ranks of inferred template counts. In a later analysis, generation probabilities were computed using a VDJ recombination model fitted to out-of-frame rearrangements, and the results were checked against IGoR. In a later analysis, TCR-TCR, TCR-HLA and TCR-CMV co-occurrence was scored with hypergeometric tests, and a repertoire-size bias correction was applied to TCR pairs. A later analysis estimated false discovery rates by permuting HLA or CMV assignments 20 times. In a later analysis, co-occurring TCRs were grouped using DBSCAN, and TCRdist sequence similarity was added for clustering within HLA-allele-positive subsets. Repertoires with fewer than 30,000 or more than 120,000 public chains, plus five repertoires with anomalous nucleotide sharing, were excluded from co-occurrence clustering. TCRdb holds this immuneACCESS table with in-frame rearrangements only. Some clones are missing; in checked studies, unresolved V genes explain under half, and the rest has no known cause. For V, J and clone size, that table is used; D and trimming come from the DNA. In all, the sample holds some 150,000 clones, and 60% to 75% of those were seen once. Of the sample, approximately 2.8% falls within the top ten clones.

The cohort was made up of 500 to 850 healthy bone marrow donors. At the time of sampling, all cohort members were nominally healthy, though unrecorded immune exposures were likely present. The donor was CMV seronegative and belonged to the group of approximately 320 seronegative cohort members. Each donor provided a peripheral blood sample, and peripheral blood mononuclear cells were used for TCR beta sequencing. The Qiagen DNeasy Blood Extraction Kit was used to extract genomic DNA from the blood cell samples. Details on this clone: Its antigen specificity is not known. Within one base of it there is no much larger clone, and no base qualities were kept.

The CDR3 runs 11 residues from the cysteine to the phenylalanine. The only DNA kept is the CDR3, 33 bases in frame from the first base. CDR1 SGHAT and CDR2 FQNNGV are derived from the germline V gene. V is clipped by 4 bases and J by 7 bases, and the sequence between their germline boundaries is 8 bases long. The chain is encoded by TRBV11-2 joined to TRBJ2-7, with TRBD1 as a weak D call on 6 bases. The sequenced sample consisted of PBMCs. The receptor was derived from a man between 18 and 29 years old in good health and CMV-seronegative. The CDR3 protein: CASSSTGEQYF. The DNA sequence is as follows: TGTGCCAGCAGCTCAACAGGGGAGCAGTACTTC.